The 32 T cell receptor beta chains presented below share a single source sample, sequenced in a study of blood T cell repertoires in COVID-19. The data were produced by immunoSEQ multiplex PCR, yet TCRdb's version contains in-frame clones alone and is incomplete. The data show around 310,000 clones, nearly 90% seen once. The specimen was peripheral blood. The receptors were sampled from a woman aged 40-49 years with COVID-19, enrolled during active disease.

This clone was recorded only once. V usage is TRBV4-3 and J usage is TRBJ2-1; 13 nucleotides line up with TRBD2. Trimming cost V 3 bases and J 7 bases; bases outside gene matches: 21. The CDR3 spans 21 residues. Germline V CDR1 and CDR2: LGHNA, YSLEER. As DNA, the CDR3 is TGCGCCAGCAGCCACACTCAGGGGGTACTAGCGGGAGGGCCTCATAGGAATGAGCAGTTCTTC. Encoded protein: CASSHTQGVLAGGPHRNEQFF.

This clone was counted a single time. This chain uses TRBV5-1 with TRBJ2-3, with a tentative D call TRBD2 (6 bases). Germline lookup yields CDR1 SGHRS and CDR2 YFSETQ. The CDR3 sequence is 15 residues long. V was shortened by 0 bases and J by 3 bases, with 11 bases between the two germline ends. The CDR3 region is CASSLEYSGTDTQYF. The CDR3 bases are TGCGCCAGCAGCTTGGAATACAGCGGGACAGATACGCAGTATTTT.

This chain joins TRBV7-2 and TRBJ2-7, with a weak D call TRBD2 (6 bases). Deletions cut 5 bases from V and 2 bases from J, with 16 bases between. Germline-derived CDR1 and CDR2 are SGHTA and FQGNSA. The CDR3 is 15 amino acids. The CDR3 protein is CASSPGVAVPYEQYF. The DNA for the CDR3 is TGTGCCAGCAGCCCCGGAGTAGCGGTCCCCTACGAGCAGTACTTC.

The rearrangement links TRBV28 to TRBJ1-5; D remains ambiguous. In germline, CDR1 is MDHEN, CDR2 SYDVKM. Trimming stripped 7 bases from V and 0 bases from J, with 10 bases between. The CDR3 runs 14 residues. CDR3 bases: TGTGCCAGCACCGAAGAGTATAGCAATCAGCCCCAGCATTTT. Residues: CASTEEYSNQPQHF.

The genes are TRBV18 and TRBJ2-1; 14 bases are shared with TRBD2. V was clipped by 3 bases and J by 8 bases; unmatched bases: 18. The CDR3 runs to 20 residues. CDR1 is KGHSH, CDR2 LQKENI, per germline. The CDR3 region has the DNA TGTGCCAGCTCACCCTCCGGGACTAGCGGGAGCCCCTACCGTGCGGATGAGCAGTTCTTC. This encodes CASSPSGTSGSPYRADEQFF. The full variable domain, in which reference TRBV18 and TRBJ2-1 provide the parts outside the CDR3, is NAGVMQNPRHLVRRRGQEARLRCSPMKGHSHVYWYRQLPEEGLKFMVYLQKENIIDESGMPKERFSAEFPKEGPSILRIQQVVRGDSAAYFCASSPSGTSGSPYRADEQFFGPGTRLTVL.

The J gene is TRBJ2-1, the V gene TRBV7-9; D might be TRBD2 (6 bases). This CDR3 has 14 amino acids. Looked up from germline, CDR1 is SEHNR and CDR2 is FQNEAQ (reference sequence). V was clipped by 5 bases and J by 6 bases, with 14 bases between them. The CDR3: CASSAASDPNEQFF. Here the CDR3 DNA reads TGTGCCAGCAGCGCAGCTAGCGACCCCAATGAGCAGTTCTTC.

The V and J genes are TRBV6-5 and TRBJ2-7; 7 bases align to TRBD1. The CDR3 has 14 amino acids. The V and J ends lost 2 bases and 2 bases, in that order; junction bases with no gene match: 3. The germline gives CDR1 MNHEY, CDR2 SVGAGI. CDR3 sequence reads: CASSYDREPYEQYF. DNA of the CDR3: TGTGCCAGCAGTTACGACAGGGAACCCTACGAGCAGTACTTC.

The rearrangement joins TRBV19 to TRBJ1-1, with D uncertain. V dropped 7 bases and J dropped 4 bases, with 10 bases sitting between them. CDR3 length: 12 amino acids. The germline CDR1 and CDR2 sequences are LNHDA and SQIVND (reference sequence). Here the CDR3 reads CASIGVTTEAFF. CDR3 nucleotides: TGTGCCAGTATCGGGGTTACCACTGAAGCTTTCTTT.

The CDR3: CASTYDSYEQYF. The CDR3, as DNA: TGTGCCAGCACCTACGACAGCTACGAGCAGTACTTC. This rearrangement joins TRBV5-6 to TRBJ2-7, with D perhaps TRBD1 (5 bases). The V and J ends lost 6 bases and 3 bases respectively, with 10 bases between them. The CDR3 loop spans 12 amino acids. Germline lookup yields CDR1 SGHDT and CDR2 YYEEEE.

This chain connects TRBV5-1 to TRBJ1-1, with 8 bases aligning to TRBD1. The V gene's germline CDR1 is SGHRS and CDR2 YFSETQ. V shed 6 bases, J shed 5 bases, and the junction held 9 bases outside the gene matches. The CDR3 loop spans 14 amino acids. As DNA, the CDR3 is TGCGCCAGCAAAGTTGCAGGGGGCACGACTGAAGCTTTCTTT. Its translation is CASKVAGGTTEAFF. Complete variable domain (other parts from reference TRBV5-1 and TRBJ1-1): KAGVTQTPRYLIKTRGQQVTLSCSPISGHRSVSWYQQTPGQGLQFLFEYFSETQRNKGNFPGRFSGRQFSNSRSEMNVSTLELGDSALYLCASKVAGGTTEAFFGQGTRLTVV.

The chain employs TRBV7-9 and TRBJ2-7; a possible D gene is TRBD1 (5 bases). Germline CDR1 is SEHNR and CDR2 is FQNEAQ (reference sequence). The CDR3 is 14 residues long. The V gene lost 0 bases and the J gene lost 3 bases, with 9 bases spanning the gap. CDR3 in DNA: TGTGCCAGCAGCTTAGCGCGACAGAACTACGAGCAGTACTTC. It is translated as CASSLARQNYEQYF.

CDR3 residues: CASRRNRGRIDEQYF. The CDR3 coding sequence is TGTGCCAGCAGACGAAACAGGGGCCGGATCGACGAGCAGTACTTC. This rearrangement joins TRBV6-1 to TRBJ2-7; TRBD1 matches at 7 bases. This CDR3 is 15 amino acids long. V lost 6 bases, J lost 5 bases, and 13 bases stayed unmatched. CDR1 and CDR2 from the germline V gene are MNHNS and SASEGT.

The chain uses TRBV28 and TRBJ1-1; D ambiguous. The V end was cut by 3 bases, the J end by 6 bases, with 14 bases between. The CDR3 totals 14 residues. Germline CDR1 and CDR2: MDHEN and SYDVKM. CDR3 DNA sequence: TGTGCCAGCAGTTTTGTGTCATTTGGCCCTGAAGCTTTCTTT. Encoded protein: CASSFVSFGPEAFF.

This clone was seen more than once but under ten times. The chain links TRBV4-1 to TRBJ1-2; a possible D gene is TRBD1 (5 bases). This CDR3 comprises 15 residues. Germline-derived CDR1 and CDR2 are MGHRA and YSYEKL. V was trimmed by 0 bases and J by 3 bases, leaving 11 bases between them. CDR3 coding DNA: TGCGCCAGCAGCCAAGATATAACAGGCTACTATGGCTACACCTTC. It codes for CASSQDITGYYGYTF.

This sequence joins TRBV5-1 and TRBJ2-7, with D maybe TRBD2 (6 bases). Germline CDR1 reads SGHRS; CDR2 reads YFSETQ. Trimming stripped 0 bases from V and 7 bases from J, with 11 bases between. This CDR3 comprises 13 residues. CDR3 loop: CASSLVPAGEQYF. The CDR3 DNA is TGCGCCAGCAGCTTGGTCCCGGCGGGGGAGCAGTACTTC.

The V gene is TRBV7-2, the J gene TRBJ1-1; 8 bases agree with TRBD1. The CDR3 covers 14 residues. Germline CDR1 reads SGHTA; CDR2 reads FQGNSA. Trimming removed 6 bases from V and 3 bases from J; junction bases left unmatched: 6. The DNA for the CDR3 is TGTGCCAGCAGTAATACAGGGGGAGACACTGAAGCTTTCTTT. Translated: CASSNTGGDTEAFF.

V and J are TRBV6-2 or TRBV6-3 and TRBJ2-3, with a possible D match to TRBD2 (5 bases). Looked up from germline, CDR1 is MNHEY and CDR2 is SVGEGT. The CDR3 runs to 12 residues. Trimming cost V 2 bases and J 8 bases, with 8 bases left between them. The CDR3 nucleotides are TGTGCCAGCAGTTACGTGGGGAGTACGCAGTATTTT. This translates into CASSYVGSTQYF.

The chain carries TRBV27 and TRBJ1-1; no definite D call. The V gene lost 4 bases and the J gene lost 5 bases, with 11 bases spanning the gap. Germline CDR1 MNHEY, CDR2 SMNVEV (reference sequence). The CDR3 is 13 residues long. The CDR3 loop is CASSWFRGTEAFF. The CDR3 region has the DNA TGTGCCAGCAGTTGGTTTAGAGGAACTGAAGCTTTCTTT.

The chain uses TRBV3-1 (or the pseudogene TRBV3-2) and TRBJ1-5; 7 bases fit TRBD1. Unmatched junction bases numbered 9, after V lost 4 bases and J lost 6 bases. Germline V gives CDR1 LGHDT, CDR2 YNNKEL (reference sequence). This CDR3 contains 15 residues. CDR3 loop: CASSRRQGVGQPQHF. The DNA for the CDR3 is TGTGCCAGCAGCCGTAGGCAGGGGGTGGGTCAGCCCCAGCATTTT.

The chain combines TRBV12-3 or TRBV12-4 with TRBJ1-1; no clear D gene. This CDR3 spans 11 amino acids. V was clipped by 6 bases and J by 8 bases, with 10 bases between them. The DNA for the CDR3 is TGTGCCAGCAGCCGGACTTCAGAAGCTTTCTTT. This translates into CASSRTSEAFF.

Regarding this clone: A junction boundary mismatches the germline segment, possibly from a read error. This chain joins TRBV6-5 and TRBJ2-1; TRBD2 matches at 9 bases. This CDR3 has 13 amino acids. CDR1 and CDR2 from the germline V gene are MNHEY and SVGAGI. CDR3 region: CASSPQGGAGGVF. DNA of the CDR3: TGTGCCAGCAGTCCCCAAGGTGGAGCGGGAGGCGTCTTC.

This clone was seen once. The CDR3 sequence is CASSWAVNSPLHF. CDR3 DNA: TGTGCCAGCAGTTGGGCAGTGAATTCACCCCTCCACTTT. V usage is TRBV27 and J usage is TRBJ1-6; D unresolved. This CDR3 spans 13 amino acids. Looked up from germline, CDR1 is MNHEY and CDR2 is SMNVEV (reference sequence). The V end lost 4 bases, the J end lost 7 bases, and 8 bases lay between the germline ends.

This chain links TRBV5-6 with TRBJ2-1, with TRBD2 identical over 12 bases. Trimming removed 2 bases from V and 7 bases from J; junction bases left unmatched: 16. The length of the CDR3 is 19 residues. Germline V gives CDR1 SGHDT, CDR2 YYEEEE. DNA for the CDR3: TGTGCCAGCAGCTTCCCGCCTCTAGCGGGAGGGCCCTGGGGTAATGAGCAGTTCTTC. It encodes CASSFPPLAGGPWGNEQFF. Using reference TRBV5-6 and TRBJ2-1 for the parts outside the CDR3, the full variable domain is DAGVTQSPTHLIKTRGQQVTLRCSPKSGHDTVSWYQQALGQGPQFIFQYYEEEERQRGNFPDRFSGHQFPNYSSELNVNALLLGDSALYLCASSFPPLAGGPWGNEQFFGPGTRLTVL.

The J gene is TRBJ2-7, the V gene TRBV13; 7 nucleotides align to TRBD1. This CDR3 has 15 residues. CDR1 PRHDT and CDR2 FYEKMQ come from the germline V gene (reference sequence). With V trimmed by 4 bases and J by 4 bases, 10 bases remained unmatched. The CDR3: CASSSGQLIRYEQYF. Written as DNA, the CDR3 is TGTGCCAGCAGCTCGGGACAGCTAATCCGTTACGAGCAGTACTTC. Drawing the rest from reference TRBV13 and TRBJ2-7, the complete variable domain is AAGVIQSPRHLIKEKRETATLKCYPIPRHDTVYWYQQGPGQDPQFLISFYEKMQSDKGSIPDRFSAQQFSDYHSELNMSSLELGDSALYFCASSSGQLIRYEQYFGPGTRLTVT.

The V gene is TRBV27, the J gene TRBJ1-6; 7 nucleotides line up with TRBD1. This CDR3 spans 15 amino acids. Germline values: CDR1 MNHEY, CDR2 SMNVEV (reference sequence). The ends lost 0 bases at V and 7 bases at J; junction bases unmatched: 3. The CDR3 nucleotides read TGTGCCAGCAGTTTATCCAGGGGGTCGAATTCACCCCTCCACTTT. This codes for CASSLSRGSNSPLHF.

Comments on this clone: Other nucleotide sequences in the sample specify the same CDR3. For the CDR3, the DNA is TGTGCCAGCTCACCGAACAGGGGATCCTACGAGCAGTACTTC. Its protein is CASSPNRGSYEQYF. This sequence joins TRBV18 and TRBJ2-7, with TRBD1 matching 7 bases. The V and J ends lost 3 bases and 1 base, in that order; junction bases with no gene match: 3. The CDR3 contains 14 residues. Germline V lookup: CDR1 KGHSH, CDR2 LQKENI. Full variable domain (missing parts from reference TRBV18 and TRBJ2-7): NAGVMQNPRHLVRRRGQEARLRCSPMKGHSHVYWYRQLPEEGLKFMVYLQKENIIDESGMPKERFSAEFPKEGPSILRIQQVVRGDSAAYFCASSPNRGSYEQYFGPGTRLTVT.

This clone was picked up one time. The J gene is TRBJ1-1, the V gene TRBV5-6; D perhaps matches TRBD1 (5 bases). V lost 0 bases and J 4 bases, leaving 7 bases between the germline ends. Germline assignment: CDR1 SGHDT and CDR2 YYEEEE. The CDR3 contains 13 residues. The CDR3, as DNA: TGTGCCAGCAGCTTGGAGGGGCCCACTGAAGCTTTCTTT. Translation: CASSLEGPTEAFF.

The CDR3 protein is CASSIIGDTGELFF. CDR3 sequence (DNA): TGTGCCAGCAGCATCATCGGGGACACCGGGGAGCTGTTTTTT. The J gene is TRBJ2-2, the V gene TRBV9, with D perhaps TRBD2 (5 bases). CDR3 size: 14 residues. The germline V gene has CDR1 SGDLS and CDR2 YYNGEE. V was cut by 4 bases and J by 3 bases, with 10 bases left in between.

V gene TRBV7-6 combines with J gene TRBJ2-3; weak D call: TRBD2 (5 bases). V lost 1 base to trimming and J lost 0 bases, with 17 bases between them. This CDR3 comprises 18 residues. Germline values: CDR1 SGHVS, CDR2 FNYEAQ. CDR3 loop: CASSLGIGRATSTDTQYF. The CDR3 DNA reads TGTGCCAGCAGCTTAGGGATCGGGCGGGCTACTAGCACAGATACGCAGTATTTT.

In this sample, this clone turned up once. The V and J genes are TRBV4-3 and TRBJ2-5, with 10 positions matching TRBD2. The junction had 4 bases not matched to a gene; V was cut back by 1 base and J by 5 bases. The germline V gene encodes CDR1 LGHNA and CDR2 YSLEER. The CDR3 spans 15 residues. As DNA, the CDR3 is TGCGCCAGCAGCCAAGCCTCAGCGGGAGGGGAGACCCAGTACTTC. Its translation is CASSQASAGGETQYF.

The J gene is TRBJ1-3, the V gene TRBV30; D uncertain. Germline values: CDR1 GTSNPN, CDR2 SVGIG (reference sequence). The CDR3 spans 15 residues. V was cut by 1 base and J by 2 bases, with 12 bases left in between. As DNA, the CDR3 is TGTGCCTGGAGTGAGTGGGCCGGCACTGGAAACACCATATATTTT. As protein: CAWSEWAGTGNTIYF.

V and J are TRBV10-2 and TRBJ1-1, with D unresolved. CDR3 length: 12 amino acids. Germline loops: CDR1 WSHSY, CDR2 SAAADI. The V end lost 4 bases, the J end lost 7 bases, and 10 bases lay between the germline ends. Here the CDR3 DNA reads TGCGCCAGCAGTGGGCGACGCGGTGAAGCTTTCTTT. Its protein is CASSGRRGEAFF.